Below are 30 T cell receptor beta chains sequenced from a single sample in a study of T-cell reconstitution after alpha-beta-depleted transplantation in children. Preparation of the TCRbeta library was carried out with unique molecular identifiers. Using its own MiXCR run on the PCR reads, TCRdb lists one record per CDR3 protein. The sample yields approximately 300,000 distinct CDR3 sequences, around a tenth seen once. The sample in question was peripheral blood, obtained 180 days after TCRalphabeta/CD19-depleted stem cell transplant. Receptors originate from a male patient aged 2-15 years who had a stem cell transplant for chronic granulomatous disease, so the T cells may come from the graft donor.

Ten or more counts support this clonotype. Written as DNA, the CDR3 is TGCAGTGCTAGAGGGCCCCCTCGGTACGAGCAGTACTTC. Protein sequence: CSARGPPRYEQYF. The chain couples TRBV20-1 to TRBJ2-7; D is unclear. Germline CDR1 reads DFQATT; CDR2 reads SNEGSKA (reference sequence). Trimming shortened V by 1 base and J by 4 bases, and 11 bases separated the two germline ends. The CDR3 is made up of 13 amino acids.

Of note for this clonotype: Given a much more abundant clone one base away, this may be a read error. The CDR3 bases are TGTGCCCTCTGGGACGGACACTCTGGAAACACCATATATTTT. Its translation: CALWDGHSGNTIYF. V and J are TRBV7-9 and TRBJ1-3; possibly TRBD1 for D (5 bases). The CDR3 covers 14 residues. The V gene lost 11 bases and the J gene lost 0 bases, with 14 bases spanning the gap. CDR1 SEHNR and CDR2 FQNEAQ come from the germline V gene (reference sequence).

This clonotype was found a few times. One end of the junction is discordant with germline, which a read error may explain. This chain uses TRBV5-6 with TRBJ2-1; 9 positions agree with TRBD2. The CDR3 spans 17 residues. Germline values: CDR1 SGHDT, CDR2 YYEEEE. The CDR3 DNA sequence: TGTGTCAGCAGCGCGGGGACTAGCAGAGGGGCCTACAATGAGCAGTTCTTC. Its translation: CVSSAGTSRGAYNEQFF.

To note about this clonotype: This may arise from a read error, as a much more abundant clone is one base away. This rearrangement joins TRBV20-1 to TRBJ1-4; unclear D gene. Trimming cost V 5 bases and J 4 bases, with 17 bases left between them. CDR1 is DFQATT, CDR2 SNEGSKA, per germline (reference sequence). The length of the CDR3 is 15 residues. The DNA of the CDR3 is TGCAGTGCTGGTAATCCCGGGCATTATAATGAAAAACTGTTTTTT. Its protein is CSAGNPGHYNEKLFF.

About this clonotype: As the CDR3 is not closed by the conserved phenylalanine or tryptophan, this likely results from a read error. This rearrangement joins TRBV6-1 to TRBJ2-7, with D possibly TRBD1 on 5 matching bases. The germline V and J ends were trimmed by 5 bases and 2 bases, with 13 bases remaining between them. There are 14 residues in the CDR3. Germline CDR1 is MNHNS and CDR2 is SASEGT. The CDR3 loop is CASSQGRGTYEQYL. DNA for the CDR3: TGTGCCAGCAGTCAGGGAAGGGGCACCTACGAGCAGTACCTC.

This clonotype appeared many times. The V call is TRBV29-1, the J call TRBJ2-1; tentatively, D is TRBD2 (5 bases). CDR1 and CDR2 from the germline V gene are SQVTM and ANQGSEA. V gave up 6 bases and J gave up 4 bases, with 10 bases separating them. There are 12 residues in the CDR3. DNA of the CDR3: TGCAGCGTCGACCGGGGTTACAATGAGCAGTTCTTC. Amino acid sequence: CSVDRGYNEQFF.

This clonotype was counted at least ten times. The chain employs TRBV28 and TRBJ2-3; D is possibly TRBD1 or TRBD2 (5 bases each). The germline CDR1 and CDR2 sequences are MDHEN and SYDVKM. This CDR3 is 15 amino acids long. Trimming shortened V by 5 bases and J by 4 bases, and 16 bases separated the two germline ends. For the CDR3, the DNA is TGTGCCAGCAGTCTTGGGACCTTCGTCCCAGATACGCAGTATTTT. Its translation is CASSLGTFVPDTQYF.

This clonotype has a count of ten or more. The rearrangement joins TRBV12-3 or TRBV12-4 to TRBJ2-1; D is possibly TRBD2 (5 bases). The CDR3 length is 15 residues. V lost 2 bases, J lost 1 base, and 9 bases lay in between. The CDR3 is CASSLMWESYNEQFF. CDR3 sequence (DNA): TGTGCCAGCAGTTTAATGTGGGAGTCCTACAATGAGCAGTTCTTC.

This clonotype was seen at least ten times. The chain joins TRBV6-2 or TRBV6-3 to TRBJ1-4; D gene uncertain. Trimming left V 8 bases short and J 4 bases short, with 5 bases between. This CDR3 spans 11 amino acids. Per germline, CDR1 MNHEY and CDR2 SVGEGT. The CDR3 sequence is CASGFNEKLFF. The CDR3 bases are TGTGCCAGCGGATTTAATGAAAAACTGTTTTTT.

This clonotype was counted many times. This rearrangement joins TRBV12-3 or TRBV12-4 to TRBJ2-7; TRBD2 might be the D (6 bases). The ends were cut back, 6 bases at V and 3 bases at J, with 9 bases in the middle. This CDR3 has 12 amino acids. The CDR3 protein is CASSRGYYEQYF. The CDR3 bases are TGTGCCAGCAGCCGGGGGTACTACGAGCAGTACTTC.

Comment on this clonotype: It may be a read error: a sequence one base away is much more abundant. CDR3 in amino acids: CSVEDWGPTNYGDTF. The CDR3 region has the DNA TGCAGCGTTGAAGATTGGGGGCCTACTAACTATGGCGACACCTTC. The chain uses TRBV29-1 and TRBJ1-2; D perhaps matches TRBD1 (6 bases). The CDR3 is 15 residues long. Germline CDR1 reads SQVTM; CDR2 reads ANQGSEA.

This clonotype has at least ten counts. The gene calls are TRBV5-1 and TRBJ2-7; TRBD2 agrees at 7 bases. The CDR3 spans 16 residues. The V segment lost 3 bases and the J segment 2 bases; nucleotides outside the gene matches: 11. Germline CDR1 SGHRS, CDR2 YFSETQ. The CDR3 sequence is CASSSAGGGGTYEQYF. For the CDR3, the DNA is TGCGCCAGCAGCTCAGCAGGAGGCGGGGGTACCTACGAGCAGTACTTC.

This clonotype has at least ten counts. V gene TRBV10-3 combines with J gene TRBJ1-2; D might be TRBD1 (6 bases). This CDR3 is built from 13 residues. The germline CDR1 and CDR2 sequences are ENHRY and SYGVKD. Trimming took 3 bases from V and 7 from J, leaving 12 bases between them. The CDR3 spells CAISEQGSGGYTF. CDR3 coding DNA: TGTGCCATCAGTGAACAGGGTTCGGGTGGCTACACCTTC.

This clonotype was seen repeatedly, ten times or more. The CDR3 nucleotides read TGTGCCATCAGTGAGAGGACGGAGACCCAGTACTTC. Translating it yields CAISERTETQYF. This chain uses TRBV10-3 with TRBJ2-5; D is ambiguous. V was trimmed by 2 bases and J by 5 bases, leaving 6 bases between them. CDR1 is ENHRY, CDR2 SYGVKD, per germline. This CDR3 contains 12 residues.

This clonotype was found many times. CDR3 sequence (DNA): TGTGCCAGCAGCTTAGACACCCTTAGCAATCAGCCCCAGCATTTT. Translation gives CASSLDTLSNQPQHF. The V call is TRBV7-9, the J call TRBJ1-5; D is ambiguous. CDR1 and CDR2 (germline): SEHNR, FQNEAQ (reference sequence). The ends were cut back, 1 base at V and 0 bases at J, with 7 bases in the middle. The CDR3 loop spans 15 amino acids.

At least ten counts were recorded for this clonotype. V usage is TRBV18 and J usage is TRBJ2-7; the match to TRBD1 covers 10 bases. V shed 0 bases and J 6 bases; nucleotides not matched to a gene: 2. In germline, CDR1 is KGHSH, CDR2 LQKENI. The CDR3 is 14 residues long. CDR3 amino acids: CASSPPGQGSEQYF. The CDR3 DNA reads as TGTGCCAGCTCACCACCGGGACAGGGGAGCGAGCAGTACTTC.

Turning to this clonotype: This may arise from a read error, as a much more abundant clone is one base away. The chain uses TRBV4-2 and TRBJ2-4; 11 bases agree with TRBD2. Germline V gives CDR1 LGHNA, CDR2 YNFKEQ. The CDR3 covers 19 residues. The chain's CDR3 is CASSQGAGLAETAKNIQHF. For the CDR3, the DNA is TGTGCCAGCAGCCAAGGAGCGGGACTAGCGGAGACAGCCAAAAACATTCAGCACTTC.

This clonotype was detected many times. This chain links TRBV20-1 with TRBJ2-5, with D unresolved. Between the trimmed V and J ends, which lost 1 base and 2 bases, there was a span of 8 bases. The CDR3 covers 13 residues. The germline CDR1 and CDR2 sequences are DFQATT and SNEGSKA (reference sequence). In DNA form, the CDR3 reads TGCAGTGCTAGAGGGCCAAAACAAGAGACCCAGTACTTC. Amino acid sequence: CSARGPKQETQYF.

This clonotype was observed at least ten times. The CDR3 region has the DNA TGCGCCAGCAGCCAAGATGGGGGGACTAATGAAAAACTGTTTTTT. Protein sequence: CASSQDGGTNEKLFF. V and J are TRBV4-3 and TRBJ1-4; D perhaps matches TRBD1 (5 bases). CDR3 length: 15 residues. Deletions cut 0 bases from V and 2 bases from J, with 7 bases between. CDR1 is LGHNA, CDR2 YSLEER, per germline.

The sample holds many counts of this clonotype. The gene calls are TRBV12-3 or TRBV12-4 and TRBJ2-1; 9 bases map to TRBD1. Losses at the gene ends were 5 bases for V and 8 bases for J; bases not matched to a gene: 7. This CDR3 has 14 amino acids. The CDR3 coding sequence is TGTGCCAGCAGTCCATTGGACAGGGGCGATGAGCAGTTCTTC. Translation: CASSPLDRGDEQFF.

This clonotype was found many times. CDR3 sequence reads: CASSQGNRNGETQYF. CDR3 DNA sequence: TGTGCCAGCAGCCAAGGAAACCGAAACGGAGAGACCCAGTACTTC. The chain is built from TRBV4-2 and TRBJ2-5, with D uncertain. The CDR3 runs 15 residues. Trimming removed 1 base at V and 4 bases at J, with 13 bases between. Germline assignment: CDR1 LGHNA and CDR2 YNFKEQ.

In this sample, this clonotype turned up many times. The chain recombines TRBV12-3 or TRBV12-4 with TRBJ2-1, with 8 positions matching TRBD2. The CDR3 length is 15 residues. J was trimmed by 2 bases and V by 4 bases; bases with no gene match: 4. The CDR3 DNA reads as TGTGCCAGCAGTTACGGAGCGGGAGCCTACAATGAGCAGTTCTTC. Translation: CASSYGAGAYNEQFF.

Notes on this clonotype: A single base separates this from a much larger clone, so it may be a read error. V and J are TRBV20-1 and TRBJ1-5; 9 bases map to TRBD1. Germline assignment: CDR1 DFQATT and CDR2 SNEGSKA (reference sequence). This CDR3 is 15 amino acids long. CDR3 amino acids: CSAGPRDRVYQPHHF. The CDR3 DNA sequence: TGCAGTGCTGGACCACGGGACAGGGTCTATCAGCCCCACCATTTT.

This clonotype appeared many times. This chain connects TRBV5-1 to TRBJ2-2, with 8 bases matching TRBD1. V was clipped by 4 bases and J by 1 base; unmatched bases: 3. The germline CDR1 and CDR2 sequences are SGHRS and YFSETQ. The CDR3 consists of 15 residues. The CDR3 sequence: CASSMDRVNTGELFF. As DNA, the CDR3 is TGCGCCAGCAGCATGGACAGGGTGAACACCGGGGAGCTGTTTTTT.

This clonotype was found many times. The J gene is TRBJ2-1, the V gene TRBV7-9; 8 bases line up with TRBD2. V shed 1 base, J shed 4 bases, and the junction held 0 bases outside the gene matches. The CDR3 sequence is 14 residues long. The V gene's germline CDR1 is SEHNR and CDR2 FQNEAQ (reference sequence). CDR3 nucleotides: TGTGCCAGCAGCTTAGGCGGGAGGTACAATGAGCAGTTCTTC. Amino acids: CASSLGGRYNEQFF. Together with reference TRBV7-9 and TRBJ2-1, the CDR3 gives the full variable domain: DTGVSQNPRHKITKRGQNVTFRCDPISEHNRLYWYRQTLGQGPEFLTYFQNEAQLEKSRLLSDRFSAERPKGSFSTLEIQRTEQGDSAMYLCASSLGGRYNEQFFGPGTRLTVL.

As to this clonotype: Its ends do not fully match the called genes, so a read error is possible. In DNA, the CDR3 is TGTGCTAGCAGCCTAGAGACCCCCGGGGAGCTGTTTTTT. Protein sequence: CASSLETPGELFF. This chain uses TRBV7-7 with TRBJ2-2; no firm D call. The CDR3 sequence is 13 residues long. Germline V lookup: CDR1 SSHAT, CDR2 FNYEAQ (reference sequence).

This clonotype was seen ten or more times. CDR3: CASSLARASGRAMAYNEQFF. CDR3 in DNA: TGTGCCAGCAGCTTAGCGCGGGCTAGCGGGAGGGCCATGGCCTACAATGAGCAGTTCTTC. The rearrangement uses TRBV7-6 and TRBJ2-1; 12 bases align to TRBD2. V lost 0 bases and J lost 2; bases outside the gene matches: 11. This CDR3 has 20 amino acids. Germline CDR1 and CDR2: SGHVS and FNYEAQ.

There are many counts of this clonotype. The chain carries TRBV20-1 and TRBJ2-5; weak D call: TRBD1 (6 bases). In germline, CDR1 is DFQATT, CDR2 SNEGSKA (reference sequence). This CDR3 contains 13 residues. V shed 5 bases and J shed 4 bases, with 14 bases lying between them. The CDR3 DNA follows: TGCAGTGCTGCAACAGGGCTGAGAGAGACCCAGTACTTC. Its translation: CSAATGLRETQYF.

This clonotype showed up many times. The CDR3 region has the DNA TGCAGTGCTAGAGTCCTGGCAGGCGTCAATACGAACACCGGGGAGCTGTTTTTT. It specifies CSARVLAGVNTNTGELFF. J is TRBJ2-2 and V is TRBV20-1; D unclear. Germline lookup yields CDR1 DFQATT and CDR2 SNEGSKA (reference sequence). The CDR3 spans 18 residues. The V end lost 1 base, the J end lost 0 bases, and 18 bases lay between the germline ends.

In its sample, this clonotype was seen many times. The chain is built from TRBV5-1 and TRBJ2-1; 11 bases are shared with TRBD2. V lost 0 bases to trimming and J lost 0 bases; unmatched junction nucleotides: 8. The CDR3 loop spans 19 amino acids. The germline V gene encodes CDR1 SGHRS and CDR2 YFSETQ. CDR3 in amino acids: CASSLGTSGGLSSYNEQFF. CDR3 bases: TGCGCCAGCAGCTTGGGAACTAGCGGGGGCCTAAGCTCCTACAATGAGCAGTTCTTC.